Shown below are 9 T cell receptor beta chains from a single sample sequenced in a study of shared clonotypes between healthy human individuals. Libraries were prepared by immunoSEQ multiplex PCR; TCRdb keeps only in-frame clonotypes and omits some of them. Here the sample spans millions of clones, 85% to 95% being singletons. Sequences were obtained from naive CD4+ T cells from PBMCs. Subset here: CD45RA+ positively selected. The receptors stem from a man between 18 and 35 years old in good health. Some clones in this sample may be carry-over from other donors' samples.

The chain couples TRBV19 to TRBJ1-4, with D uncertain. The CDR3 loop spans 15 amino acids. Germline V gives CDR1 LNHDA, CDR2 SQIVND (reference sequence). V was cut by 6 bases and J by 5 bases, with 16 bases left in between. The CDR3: CASSPIWQTNEKLFF. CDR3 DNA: TGTGCCAGTAGCCCCATTTGGCAGACAAATGAAAAACTGTTTTTT.

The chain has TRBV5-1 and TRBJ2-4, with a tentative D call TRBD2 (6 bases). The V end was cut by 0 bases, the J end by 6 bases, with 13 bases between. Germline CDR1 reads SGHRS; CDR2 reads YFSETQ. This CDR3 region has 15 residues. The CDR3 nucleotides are TGCGCCAGCAGCTTGGAGCCGAGGAGGGGAAACATTCAGTACTTC. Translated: CASSLEPRRGNIQYF.

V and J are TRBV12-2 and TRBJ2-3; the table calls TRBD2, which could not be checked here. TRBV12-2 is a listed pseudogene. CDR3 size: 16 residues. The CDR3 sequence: CASRLGALPSTDTQYF. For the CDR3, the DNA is TGTGCAAGTCGCTTAGGAGCCCTACCCAGCACAGATACGCAGTATTTT.

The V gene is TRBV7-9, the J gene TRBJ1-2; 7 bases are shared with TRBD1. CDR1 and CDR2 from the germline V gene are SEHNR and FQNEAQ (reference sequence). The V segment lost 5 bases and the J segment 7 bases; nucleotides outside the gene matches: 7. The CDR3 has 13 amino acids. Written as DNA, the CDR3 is TGTGCCAGCAGCCCAGACAGGGTGGTTGGCTACACCTTC. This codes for CASSPDRVVGYTF.

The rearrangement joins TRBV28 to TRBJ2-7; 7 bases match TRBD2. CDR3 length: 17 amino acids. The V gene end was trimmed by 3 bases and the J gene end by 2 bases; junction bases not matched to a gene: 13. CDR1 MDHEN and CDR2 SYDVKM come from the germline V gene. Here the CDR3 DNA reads TGTGCCAGCAGTTTTCCCTCTGGCGGGAGCAGGACCTACGAGCAGTACTTC. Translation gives CASSFPSGGSRTYEQYF.

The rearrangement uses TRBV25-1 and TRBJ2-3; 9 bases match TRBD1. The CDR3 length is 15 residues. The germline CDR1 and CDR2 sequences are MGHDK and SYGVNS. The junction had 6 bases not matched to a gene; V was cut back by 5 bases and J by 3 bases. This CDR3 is CASSPGQGWTDTQYF. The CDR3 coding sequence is TGTGCCAGCAGTCCGGGACAGGGCTGGACAGATACGCAGTATTTT.

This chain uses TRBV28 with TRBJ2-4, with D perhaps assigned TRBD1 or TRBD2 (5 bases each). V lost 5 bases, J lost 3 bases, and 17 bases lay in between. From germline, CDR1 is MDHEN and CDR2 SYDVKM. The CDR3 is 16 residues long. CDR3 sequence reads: CASSLTGNRDKNIQYF. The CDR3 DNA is TGTGCCAGCAGTCTTACAGGCAATCGGGACAAAAACATTCAGTACTTC.

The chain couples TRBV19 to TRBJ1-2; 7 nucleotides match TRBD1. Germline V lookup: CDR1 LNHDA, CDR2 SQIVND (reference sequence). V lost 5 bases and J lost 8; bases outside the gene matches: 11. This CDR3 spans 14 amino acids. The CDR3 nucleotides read TGTGCCAGTAGTCCCACCACAGGGGTGGGCGGCTACACCTTC. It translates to CASSPTTGVGGYTF.

CDR3 nucleotides: TGTGCCAGCAGCTTAAGGGCAGGGCCTCAGGAGACCCAGTACTTC. It yields the protein CASSLRAGPQETQYF. The chain links TRBV7-2 to TRBJ2-5; D possibly corresponds to TRBD1 (5 bases). The germline V gene encodes CDR1 SGHTA and CDR2 FQGNSA. The CDR3 length is 15 residues. Trimming left V 2 bases short and J 5 bases short, with 15 bases between.